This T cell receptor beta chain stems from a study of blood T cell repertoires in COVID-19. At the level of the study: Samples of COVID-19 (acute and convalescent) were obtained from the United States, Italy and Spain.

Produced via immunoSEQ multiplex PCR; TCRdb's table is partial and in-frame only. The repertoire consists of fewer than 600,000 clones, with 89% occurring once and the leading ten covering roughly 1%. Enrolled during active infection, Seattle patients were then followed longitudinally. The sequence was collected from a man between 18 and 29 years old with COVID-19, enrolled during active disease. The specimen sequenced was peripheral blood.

The CDR3 is CASSPRTALYGYTF. In DNA, the CDR3 is TGTGCCAGCAGTCCGCGGACAGCGTTATATGGCTACACCTTC. The genes are TRBV27 and TRBJ1-2; maybe TRBD1 (6 bases). Germline CDR1 is MNHEY and CDR2 is SMNVEV (reference sequence). The CDR3 totals 14 residues. Trimming stripped 5 bases from V and 5 bases from J, with 15 bases between.